This T cell receptor (beta chain) was obtained from a study of blood T cell repertoires in COVID-19 (dated by TCRdb to about 2020). With respect to the entire study: Samples covering the acute and convalescent phases of COVID-19 were provided by collaborators in the United States, Italy and Spain. The prospective study material was composed of cDNA or gDNA derived from T cells, B-cell-depleted T cells, or PBMCs. The dataset comprised deeply sampled blood TCRbeta repertoires from subjects exposed to, actively infected with, or recovered from COVID-19. The repertoires were released in a freely available public database meant as a resource for research on the immune response to SARS-CoV-2. Samples came from the ongoing ImmuneRACE study (first 160 participants) plus 1,254 subjects from 6 global collaborators. Nearly every sample came with metadata listing a de-identified subject ID, COVID-19 status, age in years and sex. Where available, HLA class I and class II types were obtained from metadata supplied by the sample provider rather than from assay-based typing. Study-wide conclusions, independent of this receptor: The quantity of clinical and demographic metadata differed by source and by participant and was supplied without curation.

The immunoSEQ Assay, a bias-controlled multiplex PCR, was used to amplify TCRbeta CDR3 regions from genomic DNA. Per the source publication's procedure: The number of nucleated cells in each sample was estimated from the amplification of reference gene primers within the assay. To quantify the absolute abundance of each unique TCRbeta CDR3 rearrangement, sequence reads were collapsed and filtered. For each sample, productive Simpson clonality was calculated by taking the square root of Simpson's diversity index across productive rearrangements. TCRdb holds this immuneACCESS table with in-frame rearrangements only. Some clones are missing; in checked studies, unresolved V genes explain under half, and the rest has no known cause. That table is the source of V, J and clone size, and D and trimming were worked out from the DNA. This sample holds a few hundred thousand clones; 87% were observed only once. Around 9.3% of the sample lies in the top ten.

The CDR3 sequence holds 13 residues, the cysteine and phenylalanine included. The kept DNA is CDR3 alone, 39 bases in frame from the first base. With respect to this clone: The specificity of this receptor is unknown. No per-base quality is available; no much larger clone lies one base away.

Participants in the prospective study were aged about 18 to 89 years, lived in approximately 26 United States geographic areas, and enrolled through a virtual design. Cohort assignment in the prospective study relied on participant-reported clinical history from a screening survey and a study questionnaire. Recovered participants in ImmuneRACE Cohort 3 were defined as having two consecutive negative NP/OP PCR tests, clearance from a healthcare professional, or resolution of symptoms. Mobile phlebotomists in the prospective study collected whole blood, serum and a nasopharyngeal or oropharyngeal swab from every participant. Participants in the prospective study had the option to provide additional blood draws and questionnaires over an approximately 2-month period. Before DNA extraction, blood samples from the prospective study were shipped at room temperature or frozen.

Sequenced input: PBMCs or T cells enriched from blood (not recorded which). The receptor was isolated from a woman in her late teens or twenties who had recovered from COVID-19. Recombination linked TRBV21-1 to TRBJ1-1; the table assigns TRBD1, which was not confirmed against the DNA. TRBV21-1 is assigned pseudogene status. CDR3 loop: CASSNRANTEAFF. The bases read TGTGCCAGCAGCAACAGGGCGAACACTGAAGCTTTCTTT.